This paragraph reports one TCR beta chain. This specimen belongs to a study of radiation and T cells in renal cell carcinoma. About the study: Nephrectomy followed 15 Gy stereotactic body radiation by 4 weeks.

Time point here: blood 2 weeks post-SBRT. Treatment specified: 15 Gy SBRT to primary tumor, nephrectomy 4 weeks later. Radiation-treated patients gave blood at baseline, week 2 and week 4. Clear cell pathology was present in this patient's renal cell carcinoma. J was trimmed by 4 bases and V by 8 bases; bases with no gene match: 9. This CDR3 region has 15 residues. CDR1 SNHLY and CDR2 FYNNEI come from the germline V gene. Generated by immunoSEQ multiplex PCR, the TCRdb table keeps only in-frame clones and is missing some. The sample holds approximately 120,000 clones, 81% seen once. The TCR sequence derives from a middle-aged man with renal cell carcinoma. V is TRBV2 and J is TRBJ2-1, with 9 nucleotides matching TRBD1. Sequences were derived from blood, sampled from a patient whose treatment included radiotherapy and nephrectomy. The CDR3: CASYRGQGSYNEQFF. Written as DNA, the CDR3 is TGTGCCAGCTATAGAGGACAGGGGAGTTACAATGAGCAGTTCTTC.